This record concerns one T cell receptor beta chain sequence. Its antigen is as yet unknown. This entry belongs to a study of T cell repertoires in cytomegalovirus infection. Study results and caveats: There were HLA-C-restricted CMV-specific TCR beta clonotypes dominating the ex vivo response.

One entry per CDR3 protein results from TCRdb running MiXCR on the reads. The sample includes a few hundred thousand distinct CDR3 sequences, around two fifths seen only once; the top ten take roughly 50%. From germline, CDR1 is SGHTA and CDR2 FQGNSA. There are 11 residues in the CDR3. The V end was cut by 3 bases, the J end by 14 bases, with 12 bases between. The rearrangement links TRBV7-2 to TRBJ2-3, with D perhaps TRBD1 (7 bases). The material sequenced was cultured PBMCs, taken from culture after CMV antigen stimulation. The sequence was obtained from a human donor in good health (CMV status not recorded). Some clones in this sample may be carry-over from other donors' samples. CDR3 DNA: TGTGCCAGCAGCTTCTCAGGGGGGTGGTATTTT. This sequence encodes CASSFSGGWYF.